The clone carrying this T cell receptor beta chain has a single count. As yet, its antigen is unknown. The data stem from a study of cytomegalovirus exposure and HLA in healthy donors. Findings and caveats of the study: Roughly even sequencing depth across donors was the assumption behind the presence/absence analyses. An Asian-associated ancestry cluster reportedly showed fewer N-insertions than the roughly 670-donor mean in a later analysis. Cytomegalovirus status was reportedly diagnosed by the classifier with high sensitivity and specificity.

PCR employed 60 Vbeta and 13 Jbeta primers. This table comes from immunoSEQ multiplex PCR, and its TCRdb copy is limited to in-frame clones, with some not included. The data hold over 130,000 clones, with about 84% observed a single time. V lost 3 bases, J lost 2 bases, and 4 bases stayed unmatched. The CDR3 is 14 residues long. Germline V gives CDR1 MDHEN, CDR2 SYDVKM. The sequenced sample was PBMCs. The source of this sequence is a woman in her 40s in good health and CMV-seropositive. V and J are TRBV28 and TRBJ2-7, with 7 nucleotides matching TRBD1. CDR3 DNA sequence: TGTGCCAGCAGTTTGCCGGGACAGCCCTACGAGCAGTACTTC. This codes for CASSLPGQPYEQYF.